This is a list of T cell receptor beta chains from one sample in a study of shared clonotypes between healthy human individuals. The data were produced by immunoSEQ multiplex PCR, yet TCRdb's version contains in-frame clones alone and is incomplete. The top ten hold 0.95% to 1.5% of the sample, which has roughly 1,800,000 clones, about 94% seen once. The sample taken for sequencing was naive CD8+ T cells sorted from blood. The receptors were sampled from a young man in good health. Each CDR3 is given with its conserved first and last residue. The D gene is left open where the match is weak. Not every row has a clone size; where given, it reads once, few, many or a size class.

v_call: TRBV27; j_call: TRBJ2-7; clone_size: .; d_call: TRBD2; cdr3_nt: TGTGCCAGCAGTTTATCGATCGGGGGGTCCTACGAGCAGTACTTC; cdr3_aa: CASSLSIGGSYEQYF
v_call: TRBV5-1; j_call: TRBJ1-1; clone_size: .; d_call: TRBD1; cdr3_nt: TGCGCCAGCAGCTTGGGACAGGGACCCACTGAAGCTTTCTTT; cdr3_aa: CASSLGQGPTEAFF
v_call: TRBV10-1; j_call: TRBJ2-3; clone_size: .; d_call: .; cdr3_nt: TGCGCCAGCAGTGAGGCAGGGGAAGCAGATACGCAGTATTTT; cdr3_aa: CASSEAGEADTQYF
v_call: TRBV14; j_call: TRBJ2-2; clone_size: .; d_call: .; cdr3_nt: TGTGCCAGCAGAGGGATTAGGTTCGGGGAGCTGTTTTTT; cdr3_aa: CASRGIRFGELFF
v_call: TRBV13; j_call: TRBJ2-1; clone_size: once; d_call: .; cdr3_nt: TGTGCCAGCAGCGATATAGTGAATGAGCAGTTCTTC; cdr3_aa: CASSDIVNEQFF
v_call: TRBV6-1; j_call: TRBJ2-3; clone_size: .; d_call: .; cdr3_nt: TGTGCCAGCAGTGAAAACCGTGACAACTTCCCCTGGGTGCAGTATTTT; cdr3_aa: CASSENRDNFPWVQYF
v_call: TRBV19; j_call: TRBJ2-7; clone_size: .; d_call: .; cdr3_nt: TGTGCCAGTAGCGGACGGACCTCCTACGAGCAGTACTTC; cdr3_aa: CASSGRTSYEQYF
v_call: TRBV7-6; j_call: TRBJ2-5; clone_size: .; d_call: .; cdr3_nt: TGTGCCAGCAGCGCCGACCAAGAGACCCAGTACTTC; cdr3_aa: CASSADQETQYF
v_call: TRBV28; j_call: TRBJ2-5; clone_size: .; d_call: .; cdr3_nt: TGTGCCAGCAACCAAGAAGGCAAAGAGACCCAGTACTTC; cdr3_aa: CASNQEGKETQYF
v_call: TRBV4-3; j_call: TRBJ1-1; clone_size: .; d_call: .; cdr3_nt: TGCGCCAGCAGCCAAGATCCAGGTCTATGGTTCGGTATGAACACTGAAGCTTTCTTT; cdr3_aa: CASSQDPGLWFGMNTEAFF
v_call: TRBV13; j_call: TRBJ2-1; clone_size: .; d_call: TRBD1; cdr3_nt: TGTGCCAGCAGCGAATCTATAGCCCGGTGGACAGGGAACAATGAGCAGTTCTTC; cdr3_aa: CASSESIARWTGNNEQFF
v_call: TRBV7-9; j_call: TRBJ2-7; clone_size: .; d_call: TRBD1; cdr3_nt: TGTGCCAGCAGCTCGGGACAGCTGCTCTACGAGCAGTACTTC; cdr3_aa: CASSSGQLLYEQYF
v_call: TRBV5-1; j_call: TRBJ2-3; clone_size: .; d_call: TRBD2; cdr3_nt: TGCGCCAGCAGCGAAAAACTAGCGGGGTTGCCAGATACGCAGTATTTT; cdr3_aa: CASSEKLAGLPDTQYF
v_call: TRBV5-6; j_call: TRBJ2-1; clone_size: .; d_call: .; cdr3_nt: TGTGCCAGCACCCAAGCGGGACAATACAATGAGCAGTTCTTC; cdr3_aa: CASTQAGQYNEQFF
v_call: TRBV7-6; j_call: TRBJ2-1; clone_size: .; d_call: TRBD2; cdr3_nt: TGTGCCAGCAGTTGGGGTAGCGGGGGGTACAATGAGCAGTTCTTC; cdr3_aa: CASSWGSGGYNEQFF
v_call: TRBV19; j_call: TRBJ1-1; clone_size: .; d_call: TRBD1; cdr3_nt: TGTGCCAGTAGTCCCCTTTGGACAGGGGAAACTGAAGCTTTCTTT; cdr3_aa: CASSPLWTGETEAFF
v_call: TRBV30; j_call: TRBJ1-1; clone_size: .; d_call: .; cdr3_nt: TGTGCCTGGAGTGTACTGGGTAACACTGAAGCTTTCTTT; cdr3_aa: CAWSVLGNTEAFF
v_call: TRBV7-9; j_call: TRBJ2-2; clone_size: .; d_call: TRBD1; cdr3_nt: TGTGCCAGCAGCTCCACCTTGGACAGGGAATACTCGGGTGGCGGGGAGCTGTTTTTT; cdr3_aa: CASSSTLDREYSGGGELFF
v_call: TRBV5-6; j_call: TRBJ2-7; clone_size: .; d_call: .; cdr3_nt: TGTGCCAGCAGCTTGGCAGGGTTCCCAGGCGAGCAGTACTTC; cdr3_aa: CASSLAGFPGEQYF
v_call: TRBV6-6; j_call: TRBJ2-3; clone_size: .; d_call: .; cdr3_nt: TGTGCCAGCAGCCCCACGGAGCTTCGGGGCACAGATACGCAGTATTTT; cdr3_aa: CASSPTELRGTDTQYF
v_call: TRBV6-5; j_call: TRBJ2-1; clone_size: .; d_call: .; cdr3_nt: TGTGCCAGCAGTTACTCGAGCACCGTGCAGTTCTTC; cdr3_aa: CASSYSSTVQFF
v_call: TRBV5-1; j_call: TRBJ2-7; clone_size: .; d_call: TRBD2; cdr3_nt: TGCGCCAGCAGCACGGGACTAGCGGAGGGATACGAGCAGTACTTC; cdr3_aa: CASSTGLAEGYEQYF
v_call: TRBV29-1; j_call: TRBJ2-1; clone_size: .; d_call: .; cdr3_nt: TGCAGCGTTGAACTTGTTCTTGGCTCCTCCTACAATGAGCAGTTCTTC; cdr3_aa: CSVELVLGSSYNEQFF
v_call: TRBV27; j_call: TRBJ2-3; clone_size: .; d_call: .; cdr3_nt: TGTGCCAGCAGTAATGCGGATACGCAGTATTTT; cdr3_aa: CASSNADTQYF
v_call: TRBV13; j_call: TRBJ2-5; clone_size: .; d_call: .; cdr3_nt: TGTGCCAGCAGCTTAAAAGGTGGCCAAGAGACCCAGTACTTC; cdr3_aa: CASSLKGGQETQYF
v_call: TRBV30; j_call: TRBJ2-7; clone_size: .; d_call: .; cdr3_nt: TGTGCCTGGAGTGGATCTGGAGCCTACGAGCAGTACTTC; cdr3_aa: CAWSGSGAYEQYF
v_call: TRBV6-1; j_call: TRBJ1-1; clone_size: .; d_call: .; cdr3_nt: TGTGCCAGCAGTGAAGAGGCCCACAGGTTTGTTACTGAAGCTTTCTTT; cdr3_aa: CASSEEAHRFVTEAFF
v_call: TRBV5-4; j_call: TRBJ1-2; clone_size: .; d_call: TRBD1; cdr3_nt: TGTGCCAGCAGCACCGGGACAGTTGGCTACACCTTC; cdr3_aa: CASSTGTVGYTF
v_call: TRBV18; j_call: TRBJ2-7; clone_size: .; d_call: .; cdr3_nt: TGTGCCAGCTCACCTGCTCTAGAAAGCTCCTACGAGCAGTACTTC; cdr3_aa: CASSPALESSYEQYF
v_call: TRBV9; j_call: TRBJ1-1; clone_size: .; d_call: .; cdr3_nt: TGTGCCAGCAGCGTAGTACTTAACGTGGTGGGCACTGAAGCTTTCTTT; cdr3_aa: CASSVVLNVVGTEAFF
v_call: TRBV6-5; j_call: TRBJ2-7; clone_size: .; d_call: TRBD1; cdr3_nt: TGTGCCAGCAGTTACGGGACAGGACACGACGAGCAGTACTTC; cdr3_aa: CASSYGTGHDEQYF
v_call: TRBV28; j_call: TRBJ2-1; clone_size: .; d_call: .; cdr3_nt: TGTGCCAGCAGCCCCGGTGGGGGTTTCTACAATGAGCAGTTCTTC; cdr3_aa: CASSPGGGFYNEQFF
v_call: TRBV10-2; j_call: TRBJ2-1; clone_size: .; d_call: .; cdr3_nt: TGCGCCAGCAGTCCAGACTCGACCTCCTACAATGAGCAGTTCTTC; cdr3_aa: CASSPDSTSYNEQFF
v_call: TRBV19; j_call: TRBJ2-7; clone_size: .; d_call: .; cdr3_nt: TGTGCCAGTAGTATGGCTAGCGCTGCCTACGAGCAGTACTTC; cdr3_aa: CASSMASAAYEQYF
v_call: TRBV6-5; j_call: TRBJ2-1; clone_size: .; d_call: TRBD1; cdr3_nt: TGTGCCAGCAGTTACTCCGCAGGGGGAGCGAACAATGAGCAGTTCTTC; cdr3_aa: CASSYSAGGANNEQFF
v_call: TRBV7-2; j_call: TRBJ2-1; clone_size: .; d_call: .; cdr3_nt: TGTGCCAGCAGCTTTGTAGGGGAAGGGACACACAATGAGCAGTTCTTC; cdr3_aa: CASSFVGEGTHNEQFF
v_call: TRBV27; j_call: TRBJ2-5; clone_size: .; d_call: .; cdr3_nt: TGTGCCAGCAGTTTAACGTTACAGGGGACCCAGTACTTC; cdr3_aa: CASSLTLQGTQYF
v_call: TRBV4-1; j_call: TRBJ1-1; clone_size: few; d_call: .; cdr3_nt: TGCGCCAGCAGCCAAAGACATCGAGACACTGAAGCTTTCTTT; cdr3_aa: CASSQRHRDTEAFF
v_call: TRBV7-9; j_call: TRBJ1-2; clone_size: once; d_call: TRBD1; cdr3_nt: TGTGCCAGCAGCCCCCCTCAGGGGGAAGAGGGGTATGGCTACACCTTC; cdr3_aa: CASSPPQGEEGYGYTF
v_call: TRBV5-4; j_call: TRBJ2-7; clone_size: .; d_call: TRBD2; cdr3_nt: TGTGCCAGCAGCTTGGCCTCGGGAGGGATCGACGAGCAGTACTTC; cdr3_aa: CASSLASGGIDEQYF
v_call: TRBV10-2; j_call: TRBJ2-7; clone_size: .; d_call: .; cdr3_nt: TGCGCCAGCACAGGAGCCTACGAGCAGTACTTC; cdr3_aa: CASTGAYEQYF
v_call: TRBV6-5; j_call: TRBJ2-3; clone_size: .; d_call: TRBD2; cdr3_nt: TGTGCCAGCAGTGGGAGCGGGGCTACGGGAGATACGCAGTATTTT; cdr3_aa: CASSGSGATGDTQYF
v_call: TRBV6-1; j_call: TRBJ1-3; clone_size: .; d_call: .; cdr3_nt: TGTGCCAGCAGTGAATCCGCGTCAGGAGGAAACACCATATATTTT; cdr3_aa: CASSESASGGNTIYF
v_call: TRBV13; j_call: TRBJ2-2; clone_size: .; d_call: TRBD2; cdr3_nt: TGTGCCAGCAGCTCCCGACTAGCATTGGGCCATAACACCGGGGAGCTGTTTTTT; cdr3_aa: CASSSRLALGHNTGELFF
v_call: TRBV28; j_call: TRBJ2-7; clone_size: .; d_call: TRBD2; cdr3_nt: TGTGCCAGCAGATCCTCTGGCGGGGGTGTTTACGAGCAGTACTTC; cdr3_aa: CASRSSGGGVYEQYF
v_call: TRBV5-8; j_call: TRBJ1-5; clone_size: .; d_call: .; cdr3_nt: TGTGCCAGCAGCTGGATTAGCAATCAGCCCCAGCATTTT; cdr3_aa: CASSWISNQPQHF
v_call: TRBV11-2; j_call: TRBJ2-1; clone_size: once; d_call: .; cdr3_nt: TGTGCCAGCAGCTTAAGGTCCGAGCTCTCCTACAATGAGCAGTTCTTC; cdr3_aa: CASSLRSELSYNEQFF
v_call: TRBV5-1; j_call: TRBJ2-7; clone_size: .; d_call: TRBD2; cdr3_nt: TGCGCCAGCAGCTCGTCTAGCGGGGGAGCGTCCCGAGAGCAGTACTTC; cdr3_aa: CASSSSSGGASREQYF
v_call: TRBV30; j_call: TRBJ1-1; clone_size: once; d_call: .; cdr3_nt: TGTGCCTGGGGGTATGTGAACACTGAAGCTTTCTTT; cdr3_aa: CAWGYVNTEAFF
v_call: TRBV6-5; j_call: TRBJ2-3; clone_size: .; d_call: .; cdr3_nt: TGTGCCAGCAGTTACTCCGGCTCAGACACAGATACGCAGTATTTT; cdr3_aa: CASSYSGSDTDTQYF
v_call: TRBV10-2; j_call: TRBJ1-1; clone_size: .; d_call: TRBD1; cdr3_nt: TGCGCCAGCAGAGACACAGGGGGCGTTCTCACTGAAGCTTTCTTT; cdr3_aa: CASRDTGGVLTEAFF
v_call: TRBV5-6; j_call: TRBJ1-1; clone_size: .; d_call: .; cdr3_nt: TGTGCCAGCGGCGGGGGGATCGGGAGGGATTGGGCTGAAGCTTTCTTT; cdr3_aa: CASGGGIGRDWAEAFF
v_call: TRBV18; j_call: TRBJ1-2; clone_size: .; d_call: TRBD1; cdr3_nt: TGTGCCAGCTCACCACGGGACAGGGCGCCGGACTATGGCTACACCTTC; cdr3_aa: CASSPRDRAPDYGYTF
v_call: TRBV11-2; j_call: TRBJ2-3; clone_size: .; d_call: .; cdr3_nt: TGTGCCAGCAGCTCTCCAGATACGCAGTATTTT; cdr3_aa: CASSSPDTQYF
v_call: TRBV7-8; j_call: TRBJ2-2; clone_size: .; d_call: .; cdr3_nt: TGTGCTAGCAGCCGTGTACAGGGTTCCGGGGAGCTGTTTTTT; cdr3_aa: CASSRVQGSGELFF
v_call: TRBV5-1; j_call: TRBJ1-1; clone_size: .; d_call: .; cdr3_nt: TGCGCCAGCAGCTTGGCCGAAGGGACGGTCACTGAAGCTTTCTTT; cdr3_aa: CASSLAEGTVTEAFF
v_call: TRBV6-1; j_call: TRBJ2-7; clone_size: .; d_call: .; cdr3_nt: TGTGCCAGCAGTGCTACCTACGAGCAGTACTTC; cdr3_aa: CASSATYEQYF
v_call: TRBV7-9; j_call: TRBJ2-3; clone_size: .; d_call: TRBD2; cdr3_nt: TGTGCCAGCAGCTTAGTAGCGGGGGGCCCAGATACGCAGTATTTT; cdr3_aa: CASSLVAGGPDTQYF
v_call: TRBV19; j_call: TRBJ2-1; clone_size: .; d_call: TRBD2; cdr3_nt: TGTGCCAGTAGTCAGGAATGGGGACTAGCTTCCAATGAGCAGTTCTTC; cdr3_aa: CASSQEWGLASNEQFF